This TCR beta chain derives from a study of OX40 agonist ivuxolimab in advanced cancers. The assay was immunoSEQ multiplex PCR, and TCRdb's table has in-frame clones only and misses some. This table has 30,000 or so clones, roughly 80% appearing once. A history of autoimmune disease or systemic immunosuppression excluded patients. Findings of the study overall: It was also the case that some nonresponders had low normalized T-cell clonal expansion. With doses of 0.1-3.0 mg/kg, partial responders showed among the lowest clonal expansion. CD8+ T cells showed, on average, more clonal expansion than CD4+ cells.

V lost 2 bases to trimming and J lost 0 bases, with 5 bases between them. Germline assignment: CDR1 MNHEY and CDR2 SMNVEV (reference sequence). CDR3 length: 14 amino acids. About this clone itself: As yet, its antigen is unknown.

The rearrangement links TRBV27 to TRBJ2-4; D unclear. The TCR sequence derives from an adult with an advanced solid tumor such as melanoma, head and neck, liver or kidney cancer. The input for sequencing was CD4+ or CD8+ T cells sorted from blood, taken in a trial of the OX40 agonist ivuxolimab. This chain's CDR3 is CASSLGLAKNIQYF. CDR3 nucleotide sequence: TGTGCCAGCAGTTTAGGTTTAGCCAAAAACATTCAGTACTTC.